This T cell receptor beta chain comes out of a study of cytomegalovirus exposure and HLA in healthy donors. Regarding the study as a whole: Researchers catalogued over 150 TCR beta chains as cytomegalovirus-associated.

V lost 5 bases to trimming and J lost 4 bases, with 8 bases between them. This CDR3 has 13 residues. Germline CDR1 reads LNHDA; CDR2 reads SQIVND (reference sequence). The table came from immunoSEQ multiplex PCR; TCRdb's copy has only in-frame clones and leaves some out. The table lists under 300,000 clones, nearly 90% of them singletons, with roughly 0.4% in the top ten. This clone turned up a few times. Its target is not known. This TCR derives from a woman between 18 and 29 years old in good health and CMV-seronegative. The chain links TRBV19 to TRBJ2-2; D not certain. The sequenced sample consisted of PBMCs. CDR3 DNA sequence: TGTGCCAGTAGTCGGAGTACCACCGGGGAGCTGTTTTTT. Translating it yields CASSRSTTGELFF.